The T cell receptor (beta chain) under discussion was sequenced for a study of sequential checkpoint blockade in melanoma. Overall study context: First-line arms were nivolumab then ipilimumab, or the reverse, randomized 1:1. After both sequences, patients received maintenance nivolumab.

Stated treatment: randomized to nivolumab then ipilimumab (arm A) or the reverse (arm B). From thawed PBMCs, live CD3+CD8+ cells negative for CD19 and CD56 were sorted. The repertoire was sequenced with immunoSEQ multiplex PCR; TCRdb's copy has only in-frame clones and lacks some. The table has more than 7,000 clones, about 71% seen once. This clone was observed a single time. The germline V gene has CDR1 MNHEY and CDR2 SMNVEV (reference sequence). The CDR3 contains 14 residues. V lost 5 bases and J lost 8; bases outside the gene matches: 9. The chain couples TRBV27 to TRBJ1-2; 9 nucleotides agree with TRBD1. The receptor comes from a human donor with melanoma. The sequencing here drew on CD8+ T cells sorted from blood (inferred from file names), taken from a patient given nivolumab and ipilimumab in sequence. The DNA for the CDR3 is TGTGCCAGCAGTCCGTCCGGGACAGGGTACGGCTACACCTTC. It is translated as CASSPSGTGYGYTF.